This T cell receptor (beta chain) appears in the sequencing data of a study of T-cell memory formation after mild COVID-19. UMIs and sample barcodes were carried by the TCR alpha and TCR beta cDNA libraries that 5'RACE produced using constant-segment primers. Each CDR3 protein gets one entry after TCRdb re-called the 5' RACE reads with MiXCR. The top ten clones hold under 25% of a sample with a few hundred thousand distinct CDR3 sequences, 15% to 20% of them seen once. A note on this clonotype: Its specificity is unknown.

Study results and caveats: Shrinking CD4+ clones resided mostly in CM and EM, and CD8+ ones in EMRA. From day 15 to 85, contracting clones were balanced between CD4 and CD8, whereas later expanders leaned toward CD4+. Memory cells collected pre-infection included some clones that later responded, suggesting cross-reactive memory joined.

Material for sequencing was PBMCs or a T cell subset sorted from them (not recorded which). This clonotype was sampled from a man aged 18 to 29 who had mild COVID-19 (a few samples of this study predate the infection). Cell type and time point are not known.

The CDR3 here is CASSLAQGGHSYEQYF. DNA for the CDR3: TGTGCCAGCAGCTTAGCGCAGGGGGGCCACTCCTACGAGCAGTACTTC. The chain uses TRBV7-9 and TRBJ2-7; possible D gene TRBD1, 7 bases. Germline V gene sequence: CDR1 SEHNR, CDR2 FQNEAQ (reference sequence). The V and J ends lost 0 bases and 0 bases respectively, with 12 bases between them. The CDR3 contains 16 residues. Complete variable domain (other parts from reference TRBV7-9 and TRBJ2-7): DTGVSQNPRHKITKRGQNVTFRCDPISEHNRLYWYRQTLGQGPEFLTYFQNEAQLEKSRLLSDRFSAERPKGSFSTLEIQRTEQGDSAMYLCASSLAQGGHSYEQYFGPGTRLTVT.